This T cell receptor beta chain was sequenced in a study of cytomegalovirus exposure and HLA in healthy donors. The wider study: Tens of millions of unique TCR sequences came from HLA-typed donors in an early release. Among the 398 donors who were genotyped, roughly 86% fell in the genetic ancestry cluster that is associated with self-reported Caucasian donors. Whole-study findings and limits: The study designated 150 to 200 TCR beta chains cytomegalovirus-associated.

After removal of 4 bases from V and 4 bases from J, the junction contained 5 bases not matched to a gene. The germline V gene has CDR1 SGHRS and CDR2 YFSETQ. The CDR3 totals 14 residues. In the case of this clone: Its matching antigen is unknown.

Among the donors, all were healthy bone marrow donors. In the PCR, 60 Vbeta and 13 Jbeta primers were used. The data were produced by immunoSEQ multiplex PCR, yet TCRdb's version contains in-frame clones alone and is incomplete. The sample records 150,000 to 200,000 clones, roughly 73% being singletons. Sequencing was performed on PBMCs. The receptor comes from a young woman in good health and CMV-seronegative. J is TRBJ2-3 and V is TRBV5-1; 8 nucleotides align to TRBD2. In DNA, the CDR3 is TGCGCCAGCAGCATCAGCGGGAGCGCAGATACGCAGTATTTT. Its protein product is CASSISGSADTQYF.